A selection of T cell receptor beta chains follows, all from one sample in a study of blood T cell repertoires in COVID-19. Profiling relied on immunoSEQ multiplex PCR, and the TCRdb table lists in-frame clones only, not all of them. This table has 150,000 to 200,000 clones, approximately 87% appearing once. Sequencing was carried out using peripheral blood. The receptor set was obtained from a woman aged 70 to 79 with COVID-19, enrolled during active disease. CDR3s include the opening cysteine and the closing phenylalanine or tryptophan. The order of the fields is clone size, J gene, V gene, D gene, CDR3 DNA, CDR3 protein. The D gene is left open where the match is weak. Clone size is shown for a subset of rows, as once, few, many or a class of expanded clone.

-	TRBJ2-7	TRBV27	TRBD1	TGTGCCAGCAGTTTACGATCCGGGACAGGGGTCCACGAGCAGTACTTC	CASSLRSGTGVHEQYF
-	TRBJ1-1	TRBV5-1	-	TGCGCCAGCAGCTTGCGCTCTAATTTGAACACTGAAGCTTTCTTT	CASSLRSNLNTEAFF
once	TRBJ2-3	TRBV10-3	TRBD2	TGTGCCATCAGCGGGACTAGCGGGAGATCCCTCACAGATACGCAGTATTTT	CAISGTSGRSLTDTQYF
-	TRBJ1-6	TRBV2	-	TGTGCCAGCAAAAAAGGAGGGGGGGGAAATTCACCCCTCCACTTT	CASKKGGGGNSPLHF
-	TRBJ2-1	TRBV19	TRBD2	TGTGCCAGTAGTATTGGGACGGGAGGGCCGGATGAGCAGTTCTTC	CASSIGTGGPDEQFF
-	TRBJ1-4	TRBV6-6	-	TGTGCCAGCAGTTTACGGGGTGCAACTAATGAAAAACTGTTTTTT	CASSLRGATNEKLFF
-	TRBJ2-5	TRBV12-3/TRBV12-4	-	TGTGCCAGCAGTTTTGCGGGAGAGACCCAGTACTTC	CASSFAGETQYF
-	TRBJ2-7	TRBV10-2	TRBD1	TGCGCCAGCAGTGGACAGGGGGGCCTCGAGCAGTACTTC	CASSGQGGLEQYF
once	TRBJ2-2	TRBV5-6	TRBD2	TGTGCCAGCAGCGTGGGGGGACTAGCGGGAGGCTCGAACACCGGGGAGCTGTTTTTT	CASSVGGLAGGSNTGELFF
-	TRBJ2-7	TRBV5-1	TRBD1	TGCGCCAGCAGCGCACAGGGGAATGCCTACGAGCAGTACTTC	CASSAQGNAYEQYF
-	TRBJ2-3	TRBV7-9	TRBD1	TGTGCCAGCAGCACTGACAGGGGGCGAGGAGATACGCAGTATTTT	CASSTDRGRGDTQYF
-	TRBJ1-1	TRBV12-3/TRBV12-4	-	TGTGCCAGCGCGTTTTCGAACACTGAAGCTTTCTTT	CASAFSNTEAFF
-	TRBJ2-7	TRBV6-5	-	TGTGCCAGCAGGCCTGACTTCTACGAGCAGTACTTC	CASRPDFYEQYF
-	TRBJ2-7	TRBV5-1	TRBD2	TGCGCCAGCAGCTTGGTAATGTTAGCGGGACGTCTACACGAGCAGTACTTC	CASSLVMLAGRLHEQYF
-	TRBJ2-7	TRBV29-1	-	TGCAGCGTTCAGGTCAGCCCCTACGAGCAGTACTTC	CSVQVSPYEQYF
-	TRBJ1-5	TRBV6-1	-	TGTGCCAGCAGTGAAAATGCGGGGTTCAATCAGCCCCAGCATTTT	CASSENAGFNQPQHF
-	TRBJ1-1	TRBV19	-	TGTGCCAGTAGTCCCCGGGACAAGAACACTGAAGCTTTCTTT	CASSPRDKNTEAFF
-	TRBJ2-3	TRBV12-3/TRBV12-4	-	TGTGCCAGCACCAGGGGCACAGATACGCAGTATTTT	CASTRGTDTQYF
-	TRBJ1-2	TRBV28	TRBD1	TGTGCCAGTTTCAGGGGGAACTATGGCTACACCTTC	CASFRGNYGYTF
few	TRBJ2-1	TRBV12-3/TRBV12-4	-	TGTGCCAGCCCGGGACTCCACGGGGATGAGCAGTTCTTC	CASPGLHGDEQFF
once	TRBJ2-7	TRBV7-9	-	TGTGCCAGCAGCGTCCGGGACACCCTGAGGGAGCAGTACTTC	CASSVRDTLREQYF
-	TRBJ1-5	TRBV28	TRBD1	TGTGCCAGCGGAGGGACAGGGGGTAATCAGCCCCAGCATTTT	CASGGTGGNQPQHF
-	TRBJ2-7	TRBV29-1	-	TGCAGCGTTGAACACGAGGCTTCCTACGAGCAGTACTTC	CSVEHEASYEQYF
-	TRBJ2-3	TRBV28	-	TGTGCCAGCAGTTCAACCCGCGTAGATACGCAGTATTTT	CASSSTRVDTQYF
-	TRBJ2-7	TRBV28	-	TGTGCCAGCAGTCCTCTGGGACTCCTCTACGAGCAGTACTTC	CASSPLGLLYEQYF
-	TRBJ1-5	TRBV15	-	TGTGCCACCAGCAGAGGGCTCTCATTGCAAGGCCGGAGGCCCCAGCATTTT	CATSRGLSLQGRRPQHF
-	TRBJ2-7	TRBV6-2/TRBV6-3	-	TGTGCCAGCAGTTACGGGGACATAACGGGGGAGCAGTACTTC	CASSYGDITGEQYF